This T cell receptor beta chain was captured in a study of blood T cell repertoires in COVID-19. The germline V gene has CDR1 SGHRS and CDR2 YFSETQ. The V gene end was trimmed by 4 bases and the J gene end by 8 bases; junction bases not matched to a gene: 5. The CDR3 runs 12 residues. Method: immunoSEQ multiplex PCR; TCRdb's copy keeps in-frame clones and lacks some. This sample has more than 110,000 clones, with under 90% found just once. The sequence was obtained from a woman aged 80 or over in a cohort sampled during active or convalescent COVID-19. This chain connects TRBV5-1 to TRBJ2-5; 7 bases are a match to TRBD1. What was sequenced was peripheral blood. This CDR3 is CASSNTGETQYF. For the CDR3, the DNA is TGCGCCAGCAGCAATACAGGGGAAACCCAGTACTTC.